The 29 T cell receptor beta chains presented below share a single source sample, sequenced in a study of blood T cells in healthy people across ages. Then a second PCR, running roughly 7 to 11 cycles, was carried out with a sample-barcoded 5' primer and a J-beta primer mix. TCRdb processed the 5' RACE reads anew with MiXCR; each CDR3 protein has one entry. The sample includes more than 650,000 distinct CDR3 sequences, approximately 21% seen only once; the top ten take under 25%. The sample was blood. The receptors were sampled from a man between 70 and 80 years old in good health.

The sample holds one count of this clonotype. The rearrangement joins TRBV5-1 to TRBJ1-3; 8 bases match TRBD1. The V gene end was trimmed by 1 base and the J gene end by 2 bases; junction bases not matched to a gene: 5. CDR3 length equals 16 residues. Germline CDR1 reads SGHRS; CDR2 reads YFSETQ. The chain's CDR3 is CASSLTTGVTGNTIYF. CDR3 in DNA: TGCGCCAGCAGCTTGACGACAGGGGTCACTGGAAACACCATATATTTT.

The chain's CDR3 is CAISEGGRNEQFF. The CDR3 nucleotides are TGTGCCATCAGTGAAGGGGGGAGGAATGAGCAGTTCTTC. The chain joins TRBV10-3 to TRBJ2-5; either TRBD1 or TRBD2 may fit D (6 bases each). The J call is in doubt because the DNA end fits TRBJ2-1 better. CDR1 and CDR2 from the germline V gene are ENHRY and SYGVKD. This CDR3 is built from 13 residues.

This chain links TRBV6-2 or TRBV6-3 with TRBJ2-1; 8 bases line up with TRBD1. The J call is doubtful: the DNA matches TRBJ2-5 better. This CDR3 comprises 13 residues. From germline, CDR1 is MNHEY and CDR2 SVGEGT. The CDR3, as DNA: TGTGCCAGCAACGACAGGGGTATGGAGACCCAGTACTTC. This translates into CASNDRGMETQYF.

The rearrangement links TRBV14 to TRBJ2-2; D ambiguous. This CDR3 has 14 residues. Germline assignment: CDR1 SGHDN and CDR2 FVKESK. Trimming stripped 0 bases from V and 4 bases from J, with 6 bases between. The CDR3 here is CASSQEIATGELFF. CDR3 nucleotide sequence: TGTGCCAGCAGCCAAGAGATCGCCACCGGGGAGCTGTTTTTT.

This clonotype has more than one count but fewer than ten. This rearrangement joins TRBV4-3 to TRBJ2-1; D may be TRBD2 (6 bases). The germline gives CDR1 LGHNA, CDR2 YSLEER. The CDR3 contains 18 residues. Trimming removed 2 bases from V and 3 bases from J, with 20 bases in between. The CDR3: CASSQKPSRTTSYNEQFF. CDR3 DNA sequence: TGCGCCAGCAGCCAAAAACCCTCACGGACTACGAGCTACAATGAGCAGTTCTTC.

This clonotype was seen only a few times. V gene TRBV12-3 or TRBV12-4 combines with J gene TRBJ2-3, with D perhaps TRBD1 (7 bases). The CDR3 consists of 15 residues. Trimming took 6 bases from V and 0 from J, leaving 13 bases between them. The CDR3 nucleotides are TGTGCCAGCAGGGAGGGGACAGCTAGCACAGATACGCAGTATTTT. It is translated as CASREGTASTDTQYF.

The chain carries TRBV18 and TRBJ2-2; TRBD2 matches at 9 bases. CDR1 is KGHSH and CDR2 is LQKENI in the germline V gene. Trimming removed 6 bases from V and 0 bases from J; junction bases left unmatched: 5. The CDR3 runs to 16 residues. The CDR3 DNA reads TGTGCCAGCTCGGAGCTAGCGGGAACGAACACCGGGGAGCTGTTTTTT. It encodes CASSELAGTNTGELFF.

This chain links TRBV7-2 with TRBJ1-2; a possible D gene is TRBD1 (5 bases). The CDR3 sequence is 14 residues long. From germline, CDR1 is SGHTA and CDR2 FQGNSA. Trimming removed 1 base from V and 6 bases from J, with 12 bases in between. The CDR3 sequence is CASSLGGDPNGYTF. CDR3 bases: TGTGCCAGCAGCTTAGGAGGGGACCCGAATGGCTACACCTTC.

In its sample, this clonotype was seen a few times. The chain combines TRBV7-9 with TRBJ2-5; the match to TRBD1 covers 8 bases. In germline, CDR1 is SEHNR, CDR2 FQNEAQ (reference sequence). Unmatched junction bases numbered 6, after V lost 5 bases and J lost 1 base. The CDR3 consists of 15 residues. CDR3 loop: CASSQTGEVQETQYF. CDR3 nucleotide sequence: TGTGCCAGCAGCCAGACAGGGGAGGTCCAAGAGACCCAGTACTTC.

This clonotype was detected only a few times. The rearrangement links TRBV27 to TRBJ2-3, with 13 nucleotides matching TRBD2. CDR1 MNHEY and CDR2 SMNVEV come from the germline V gene (reference sequence). CDR3 length: 18 amino acids. Losses at the gene ends were 2 bases for V and 2 bases for J; bases not matched to a gene: 7. This CDR3 is CASSLVVTSGGHTDTQYF. The CDR3 coding sequence is TGTGCCAGCAGTTTAGTTGTGACTAGCGGGGGGCACACAGATACGCAGTATTTT.

A remark on this clonotype: One end of the junction does not line up with germline, which may come from a read error. V and J are TRBV7-2 and TRBJ2-5; 7 nucleotides line up with TRBD1. The CDR3 spans 14 residues. Germline assignment: CDR1 SGHTA and CDR2 FQGNSA. CDR3 loop: CASSHPTGLREQSF. The CDR3 DNA is TGTGCCAGCAGCCACCCGACAGGGCTCCGTGAGCAGTCCTTC.

The chain carries TRBV5-1 and TRBJ1-1; no definite D call. CDR1 is SGHRS, CDR2 YFSETQ, per germline. V was clipped by 3 bases and J by 5 bases, with 14 bases between them. The CDR3 spans 14 residues. Here the CDR3 DNA reads TGCGCCAGCAGCTGGGAGCGGGGTAGTACTGAAGCTTTCTTT. Translating gives CASSWERGSTEAFF.

This clonotype was seen a handful of times. The chain employs TRBV9 and TRBJ1-4, with a possible D match to TRBD1 (5 bases). V lost 6 bases to trimming and J lost 5 bases, with 17 bases between them. Germline V CDR1 and CDR2: SGDLS, YYNGEE. This CDR3 comprises 15 residues. CDR3 region: CASTVSGTVNEKLFF. The CDR3 DNA reads TGTGCCAGCACCGTCTCCGGGACGGTCAATGAAAAACTGTTTTTT. Full variable domain (remainder filled in from reference TRBV9 and TRBJ1-4): DSGVTQTPKHLITATGQRVTLRCSPRSGDLSVYWYQQSLDQGLQFLIQYYNGEERAKGNILERFSAQQFPDLHSELNLSSLELGDSALYFCASTVSGTVNEKLFFGSGTQLSVL.

This clonotype was found a few times. This chain joins TRBV5-6 and TRBJ2-3; D not resolved. CDR3 length: 14 residues. Germline V lookup: CDR1 SGHDT, CDR2 YYEEEE. The V end was cut by 2 bases, the J end by 5 bases, with 12 bases between. The CDR3 nucleotides read TGTGCCAGCAGCTTCTTGTTCTTTGGAGATACGCAGTATTTT. This sequence encodes CASSFLFFGDTQYF.

This chain links TRBV6-1 with TRBJ1-4; 7 bases match TRBD1. The CDR3 totals 13 residues. CDR1 and CDR2 (germline): MNHNS, SASEGT. J lost 8 bases, V lost 4 bases, and 4 bases had no gene match. In DNA, the CDR3 is TGTGCCAGCAGTGCGACAGGGAACGAAAAACTGTTTTTT. Translating it yields CASSATGNEKLFF.

The chain employs TRBV5-1 and TRBJ2-3; TRBD2 matches 7 bases. This CDR3 is built from 14 residues. Germline V gene sequence: CDR1 SGHRS, CDR2 YFSETQ. J lost 3 bases, V lost 7 bases, and 8 bases had no gene match. The CDR3 nucleotides read TGCGCCAGCGCTGGCCTAGCGGATACAGATACGCAGTATTTT. Encoded protein: CASAGLADTDTQYF.

In its sample, this clonotype was seen a few times. The chain recombines TRBV20-1 with TRBJ1-5; D not certain. V lost 1 base and J lost 0, with 7 bases in between. This CDR3 is built from 14 residues. CDR1 DFQATT and CDR2 SNEGSKA come from the germline V gene (reference sequence). CDR3: CSARAGYSNQPQHF. CDR3 DNA sequence: TGCAGTGCTAGAGCGGGGTATAGCAATCAGCCCCAGCATTTT.

The rearrangement uses TRBV25-1 and TRBJ2-1; 8 bases fit TRBD1. CDR3 size: 14 residues. Germline loops: CDR1 MGHDK, CDR2 SYGVNS. V shed 8 bases and J 8 bases; nucleotides not matched to a gene: 11. As DNA, the CDR3 is TGTGCCAGCGAACCGGGACAGGAGGTCTATGAGCAGTTCTTC. This sequence encodes CASEPGQEVYEQFF.

For this clonotype: Possible read error: a much larger clone is one base away. The chain carries TRBV7-8 and TRBJ2-5; the match to TRBD2 covers 7 bases. Germline loops: CDR1 SGHVS, CDR2 FQNEAQ. The CDR3 sequence is 14 residues long. The J segment lost 9 bases and the V segment lost 5 bases, leaving 12 bases of the junction unmatched. The DNA for the CDR3 is TGTGCCAGCAGCCCTACTTCAGGGAGGGAGCCCCAGTACTTC. Translated: CASSPTSGREPQYF.

This rearrangement joins TRBV29-1 to TRBJ1-1, with D possibly matching TRBD1 (5 bases). Germline V lookup: CDR1 SQVTM, CDR2 ANQGSEA. Trimming shortened V by 1 base and J by 8 bases, and 11 bases separated the two germline ends. The CDR3 loop spans 12 amino acids. The CDR3 is CSVEVRTSEAFF. The CDR3 DNA is TGCAGCGTTGAAGTCCGGACAAGCGAAGCTTTCTTT.

The table lists this clonotype with a few counts. The chain couples TRBV5-1 to TRBJ2-2, with TRBD1 matching 9 bases. The CDR3 loop spans 17 amino acids. The V gene's germline CDR1 is SGHRS and CDR2 YFSETQ. J was trimmed by 6 bases and V by 1 base; bases with no gene match: 10. CDR3 coding DNA: TGCGCCAGCAGCTTGAGGCTGCGACAGGGGGTATCCGGGGAGCTGTTTTTT. This encodes CASSLRLRQGVSGELFF.

This clonotype was seen a handful of times. The chain recombines TRBV2 with TRBJ1-5; D gene unclear. This CDR3 comprises 16 residues. The V end lost 6 bases, the J end lost 0 bases, and 15 bases lay between the germline ends. The germline gives CDR1 SNHLY, CDR2 FYNNEI. The CDR3 region is CASSDRTSISNQPQHF. Written as DNA, the CDR3 is TGTGCCAGCAGCGACCGGACGTCTATTAGCAATCAGCCCCAGCATTTT. The complete variable domain, with remaining parts taken from reference TRBV2 and TRBJ1-5, reads EPEVTQTPSHQVTQMGQEVILRCVPISNHLYFYWYRQILGQKVEFLVSFYNNEISEKSEIFDDQFSVERPDGSNFTLKIRSTKLEDSAMYFCASSDRTSISNQPQHFGDGTRLSIL.

The rearrangement links TRBV24-1 to TRBJ2-1; D may correspond to TRBD1 or TRBD2 (5 bases each). V was shortened by 11 bases and J by 9 bases, with 19 bases between the two germline ends. From germline, CDR1 is KGHDR and CDR2 SFDVKD. The CDR3 has 13 amino acids. DNA for the CDR3: TGTGCCATAATGAGGTCCCCGGGGCCTGAGCAGTTCTTC. It yields the protein CAIMRSPGPEQFF.

The gene calls are TRBV5-1 and TRBJ1-2; D possibly corresponds to TRBD1 (5 bases). CDR3 length equals 16 residues. V lost 7 bases, J lost 0 bases, and 19 bases lay in between. Germline V gives CDR1 SGHRS, CDR2 YFSETQ. The CDR3 coding sequence is TGCGCCAGCGGCCCTCAGACAGCAACAGCTAACTATGGCTACACCTTC. Protein sequence: CASGPQTATANYGYTF.

This clonotype was recorded at least ten times. The V call is TRBV4-1, the J call TRBJ2-3; TRBD1 matches at 7 bases. The J segment lost 3 bases and the V segment lost 0 bases, leaving 3 bases of the junction unmatched. In germline, CDR1 is MGHRA, CDR2 YSYEKL. This CDR3 region has 15 residues. The CDR3 protein is CASSQEGQPTDTQYF. The DNA of the CDR3 is TGCGCCAGCAGCCAAGAGGGACAGCCAACAGATACGCAGTATTTT.

The chain combines TRBV5-6 with TRBJ2-1; a weak D match, TRBD2 (5 bases). The better agreement between TRBJ2-7 and the DNA end casts doubt on the J call. In germline, CDR1 is SGHDT, CDR2 YYEEEE. This CDR3 has 14 residues. This CDR3 reads CASSLAGKSYEQYV. The CDR3 DNA sequence: TGTGCCAGCAGCTTGGCGGGGAAATCGTACGAGCAGTACGTC.

This chain links TRBV4-1 with TRBJ2-4, with D possibly matching TRBD2 (6 bases). There are 14 residues in the CDR3. The germline V and J ends were trimmed by 0 bases and 10 bases, with 13 bases remaining between them. Germline loops: CDR1 MGHRA, CDR2 YSYEKL. CDR3 sequence (DNA): TGCGCCAGCAGCCAAGAAGGGAAAGGAGGGATTCAGTACTTC. Its translation is CASSQEGKGGIQYF.

This clonotype was counted only a few times. The rearrangement joins TRBV5-6 to TRBJ1-1; 7 bases are shared with TRBD1. The CDR3 runs to 15 residues. The germline V gene has CDR1 SGHDT and CDR2 YYEEEE. J gave up 0 bases and V 4 bases, and 6 bases lay outside the gene matches. CDR3 bases: TGTGCCAGCAGCAAGCCGGGACAGATGAACACTGAAGCTTTCTTT. This translates into CASSKPGQMNTEAFF.

The genes are TRBV29-1 and TRBJ2-3; no clear D gene. CDR1 is SQVTM, CDR2 ANQGSEA, per germline. V lost 3 bases and J 2 bases, leaving 6 bases between the germline ends. The CDR3 length is 12 residues. The DNA of the CDR3 is TGCAGCGTTGAGTGGATCACAGATACGCAGTATTTT. Protein product: CSVEWITDTQYF.